Presented here are 21 T cell receptor beta chains from one specimen sequenced in a study of T cell responses to AZD1222 COVID-19 vaccine. TCRdb's copy holds only in-frame clones and misses some; the assay was immunoSEQ multiplex PCR. The sample has 110,000 to 150,000 clones, under 95% seen once. The sample was peripheral blood, taken on day 0 of AZD1222 vaccination. These receptors were taken from an adult in good health.

The rearrangement uses TRBV14 and TRBJ2-1; D is possibly TRBD2 (5 bases). V lost 1 base and J 3 bases, leaving 10 bases between the germline ends. The length of the CDR3 is 15 residues. CDR1 and CDR2 (germline): SGHDN, FVKESK. The CDR3 loop reads CASSQGLDFYNEQFF. Written as DNA, the CDR3 is TGTGCCAGCAGCCAAGGTTTGGACTTCTACAATGAGCAGTTCTTC. Filled out from reference TRBV14 and TRBJ2-1, the complete variable domain reads EAGVTQFPSHSVIEKGQTVTLRCDPISGHDNLYWYRRVMGKEIKFLLHFVKESKQDESGMPNNRFLAERTGGTYSTLKVQPAELEDSGVYFCASSQGLDFYNEQFFGPGTRLTVL.

This chain links TRBV9 with TRBJ1-2, with D possibly being TRBD1 (6 bases). The CDR3 totals 13 residues. Between the trimmed V and J ends, which lost 4 bases and 4 bases, there was a span of 11 bases. Germline values: CDR1 SGDLS, CDR2 YYNGEE. CDR3 DNA sequence: TGTGCCAGCAGCTACGGGACACTCTATGGCTACACCTTC. It is translated as CASSYGTLYGYTF.

The chain employs TRBV7-6 and TRBJ2-1, with 7 positions matching TRBD2. CDR1 and CDR2 (germline): SGHVS, FNYEAQ. V trimming: 1 base; J trimming: 7 bases; junction bases outside the gene matches: 19. The CDR3 sequence is 19 residues long. CDR3 residues: CASSLGGIGREQAANEQFF. CDR3 coding DNA: TGTGCCAGCAGCTTAGGAGGGATTGGGCGGGAGCAGGCGGCTAATGAGCAGTTCTTC.

This clone appeared a single time. This chain links TRBV27 with TRBJ2-7; D perhaps matches TRBD2 (5 bases). Germline V gene sequence: CDR1 MNHEY, CDR2 SMNVEV (reference sequence). Trimming pared 5 bases from V and 4 bases from J, leaving 9 bases between. The CDR3 consists of 12 residues. CDR3 nucleotides: TGTGCCAGCAGTCTCCGGGGATACGAGCAGTACTTC. Translating gives CASSLRGYEQYF.

This chain joins TRBV6-6 and TRBJ1-6; D is undetermined. This CDR3 is 13 amino acids long. Germline assignment: CDR1 MNHNY and CDR2 SVGAGI (reference sequence). V lost 6 bases and J 8 bases, leaving 11 bases between the germline ends. The CDR3 protein is CASSPRADSPLHF. The CDR3 coding sequence is TGTGCCAGCAGCCCCCGGGCCGATTCACCCCTCCACTTT.

The chain uses TRBV11-1 and TRBJ2-2; D is unclear. Germline lookup yields CDR1 SGHAT and CDR2 FQDESV (reference sequence). Trimming removed 5 bases from V and 0 bases from J, with 13 bases in between. The CDR3 consists of 16 residues. In DNA, the CDR3 is TGTGCCAGCAGCCCGTTACTCAACGCGAACACCGGGGAGCTGTTTTTT. This encodes CASSPLLNANTGELFF.

The chain uses TRBV27 and TRBJ2-2; tentatively, D is TRBD2 (5 bases). V lost 6 bases, J lost 3 bases, and 14 bases lay in between. Germline V gene data show CDR1 as MNHEY and CDR2 as SMNVEV (reference sequence). There are 15 residues in the CDR3. CDR3 residues: CASRAGVVYTGELFF. As DNA, the CDR3 is TGTGCCAGCAGGGCCGGGGTCGTTTACACCGGGGAGCTGTTTTTT.

The rearrangement links TRBV2 to TRBJ1-6, with D hard to call. CDR3 length: 15 residues. Trimming shortened V by 6 bases and J by 0 bases, and 9 bases separated the two germline ends. Germline loops: CDR1 SNHLY, CDR2 FYNNEI. The CDR3 loop is CASRRGDSYNSPLHF. The DNA for the CDR3 is TGTGCCAGCAGGCGCGGTGACTCCTATAATTCACCCCTCCACTTT.

The chain joins TRBV6-4 to TRBJ1-1; weak D call: TRBD1 (5 bases). This CDR3 is 13 amino acids long. With 3 bases removed from V and 3 bases from J, the gap between germline ends came to 8 bases. CDR1 MRHNA and CDR2 SNTAGT come from the germline V gene. CDR3: CASSEEGHTEAFF. In nucleotides, the CDR3 is TGTGCCAGCAGTGAGGAGGGGCACACTGAAGCTTTCTTT.

This chain uses TRBV12-3 or TRBV12-4 with TRBJ2-3; D is undetermined. The CDR3 extends over 13 amino acids. The germline V and J ends were trimmed by 5 bases and 2 bases, with 8 bases remaining between them. CDR3: CASSTQDTDTQYF. The DNA of the CDR3 is TGTGCCAGCAGTACTCAAGACACAGATACGCAGTATTTT.

This sequence joins TRBV12-3 or TRBV12-4 and TRBJ2-1; D might be TRBD2 (5 bases). The CDR3 consists of 12 residues. V was trimmed by 3 bases and J by 12 bases, leaving 12 bases between them. The CDR3 DNA sequence: TGTGCCAGCAGTTTGGAGGCAAGCGGGCAGTTCTTC. Protein product: CASSLEASGQFF.

The rearrangement links TRBV3-1 (or the pseudogene TRBV3-2) to TRBJ1-1, with 10 nucleotides matching TRBD1. The CDR3 totals 13 residues. Germline lookup yields CDR1 LGHDT and CDR2 YNNKEL (reference sequence). V lost 6 bases and J lost 3; bases outside the gene matches: 1. The CDR3 nucleotides read TGTGCCAGCAGGGACAGGGGGTACACTGAAGCTTTCTTT. Encoded protein: CASRDRGYTEAFF.

The chain joins TRBV19 to TRBJ2-1; D possibly corresponds to TRBD2 (6 bases). With 8 bases removed from V and 10 bases from J, the gap between germline ends came to 18 bases. This CDR3 is 13 amino acids long. The germline CDR1 and CDR2 sequences are LNHDA and SQIVND (reference sequence). The CDR3 nucleotides read TGTGCCAGTCGCCGGACGAAAAGCGGGGAGCAGTTCTTC. As protein: CASRRTKSGEQFF.

This rearrangement joins TRBV4-1 to TRBJ1-4; the match to TRBD1 covers 8 bases. J lost 7 bases, V lost 9 bases, and 10 bases had no gene match. CDR1 is MGHRA, CDR2 YSYEKL, per germline. This CDR3 region has 14 residues. Here the CDR3 DNA reads TGCGCCAGTTCGGACAGGGTTTGGGGTGAAAAACTGTTTTTT. Amino acids: CASSDRVWGEKLFF.

The chain employs TRBV14 and TRBJ2-1; 14 bases fit TRBD2. V trimming: 4 bases; J trimming: 7 bases; junction bases outside the gene matches: 6. The CDR3 contains 16 residues. CDR1 and CDR2 (germline): SGHDN, FVKESK. DNA for the CDR3: TGTGCCAGCAGCCGGGGACTAGCGGGAGCTCGTAATGAGCAGTTCTTC. Its protein product is CASSRGLAGARNEQFF. Together with reference TRBV14 and TRBJ2-1, the CDR3 gives the full variable domain: EAGVTQFPSHSVIEKGQTVTLRCDPISGHDNLYWYRRVMGKEIKFLLHFVKESKQDESGMPNNRFLAERTGGTYSTLKVQPAELEDSGVYFCASSRGLAGARNEQFFGPGTRLTVL.

This chain joins TRBV29-1 and TRBJ1-1; TRBD1 aligns across 9 bases. Germline V lookup: CDR1 SQVTM, CDR2 ANQGSEA. This CDR3 spans 15 amino acids. Trimming removed 7 bases from V and 3 bases from J; junction bases left unmatched: 12. CDR3 nucleotides: TGCAGCGCCATCCCTCGGGACAGGGCGTACACTGAAGCTTTCTTT. It encodes CSAIPRDRAYTEAFF.

CDR3 residues: CASIMTGTGYSPLHF. Here the CDR3 DNA reads TGTGCCAGCATCATGACCGGGACAGGGTACTCACCCCTCCACTTT. This chain joins TRBV7-9 and TRBJ1-6, with 9 bases that match TRBD1. The CDR3 covers 15 residues. Germline CDR1 and CDR2: SEHNR and FQNEAQ (reference sequence). V lost 7 bases to trimming and J lost 10 bases; unmatched junction nucleotides: 11.

The chain has TRBV5-1 and TRBJ2-1; 15 nucleotides line up with TRBD2. Germline V lookup: CDR1 SGHRS, CDR2 YFSETQ. After removal of 4 bases from V and 0 bases from J, the junction contained 11 bases not matched to a gene. The CDR3 loop spans 20 amino acids. The CDR3 loop reads CASSPSPGTSGRSSYNEQFF. CDR3 sequence (DNA): TGCGCCAGCAGCCCTTCCCCCGGGACTAGCGGGAGGTCCTCCTACAATGAGCAGTTCTTC. The variable domain in full, completed from reference TRBV5-1 and TRBJ2-1, reads KAGVTQTPRYLIKTRGQQVTLSCSPISGHRSVSWYQQTPGQGLQFLFEYFSETQRNKGNFPGRFSGRQFSNSRSEMNVSTLELGDSALYLCASSPSPGTSGRSSYNEQFFGPGTRLTVL.

This chain uses TRBV10-3 with TRBJ1-1; TRBD1 matches 8 bases. The V gene end was trimmed by 2 bases and the J gene end by 5 bases; junction bases not matched to a gene: 10. The CDR3 spans 16 residues. Germline CDR1 is ENHRY and CDR2 is SYGVKD. This CDR3 reads CAISERTGPVGTEAFF. CDR3 coding DNA: TGTGCCATCAGTGAGAGGACAGGGCCCGTGGGGACTGAAGCTTTCTTT.

J is TRBJ1-6 and V is TRBV6-6; 8 bases align to TRBD1. The CDR3 is made up of 17 amino acids. The J segment lost 8 bases and the V segment lost 5 bases, leaving 14 bases of the junction unmatched. CDR1 MNHNY and CDR2 SVGAGI come from the germline V gene (reference sequence). This CDR3 reads CASSPRDRFLSHSPLHF. DNA for the CDR3: TGTGCCAGCAGTCCCAGGGACAGGTTTCTCTCTCATTCACCCCTCCACTTT.

This chain connects TRBV20-1 to TRBJ1-4; D is uncertain. Per the germline V gene, CDR1 is DFQATT and CDR2 is SNEGSKA (reference sequence). The CDR3 is 11 amino acids. The CDR3 DNA reads as TGCAATGCCGGGCCGGGGGAAAAACTGTTTTTT. It specifies CNAGPGEKLFF.